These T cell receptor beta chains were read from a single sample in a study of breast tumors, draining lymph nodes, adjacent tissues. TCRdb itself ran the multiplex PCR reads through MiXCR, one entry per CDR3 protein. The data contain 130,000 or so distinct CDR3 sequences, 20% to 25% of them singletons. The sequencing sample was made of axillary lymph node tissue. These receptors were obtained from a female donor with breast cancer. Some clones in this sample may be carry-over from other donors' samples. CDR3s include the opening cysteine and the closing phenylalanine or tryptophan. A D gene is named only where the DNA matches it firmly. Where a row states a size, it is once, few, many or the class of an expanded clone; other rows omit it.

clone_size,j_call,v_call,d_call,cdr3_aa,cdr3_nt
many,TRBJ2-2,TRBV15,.,CATSRDRAGSNTGELFF,TGTGCCACCAGCAGAGATAGGGCGGGGTCGAACACCGGGGAGCTGTTTTTT
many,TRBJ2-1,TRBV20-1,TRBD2,CSALLLAGNNEQFF,TGCAGTGCTCTTCTGCTAGCGGGAAACAATGAGCAGTTCTTC
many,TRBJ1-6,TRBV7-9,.,CASSPRGGNSPLHF,TGTGCCAGCAGCCCCCGGGGGGGTAATTCACCCCTCCACTTT
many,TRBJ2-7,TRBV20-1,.,CSALQLDSSYEQYF,TGCAGTGCCCTCCAGCTGGACAGTTCTTACGAGCAGTACTTC
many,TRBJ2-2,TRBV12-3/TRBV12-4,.,CASSSRGELFF,TGTGCCAGCAGTTCAAGGGGGGAGCTGTTTTTT
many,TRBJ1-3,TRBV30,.,CAWSWGGTGNTIYF,TGTGCCTGGAGTTGGGGAGGGACTGGAAACACCATATATTTT
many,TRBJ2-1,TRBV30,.,CACGELGGEQFF,TGTGCCTGCGGGGAGTTGGGCGGCGAGCAGTTCTTC
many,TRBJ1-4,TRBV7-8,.,CASSLTYPPTNEKLFF,TGTGCCAGCAGCCTAACTTACCCACCAACTAATGAAAAACTGTTTTTT
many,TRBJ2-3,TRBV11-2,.,CASSLGRLGSTDTQYF,TGTGCCAGCAGCTTAGGTCGGCTGGGAAGCACAGATACGCAGTATTTT
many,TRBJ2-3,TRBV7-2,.,CASSLGRVGSDTQYF,TGTGCCAGCAGCTTAGGGAGGGTCGGATCAGATACGCAGTATTTT
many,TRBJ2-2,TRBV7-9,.,CASSLAEGWLTGELFF,TGTGCCAGCAGCTTAGCGGAAGGGTGGCTCACCGGGGAGCTGTTTTTT
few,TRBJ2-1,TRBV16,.,CASNNPSSGTPSYNEQFF,TGTGCCAGCAACAACCCAAGTTCCGGGACTCCCTCCTACAATGAGCAGTTCTTC
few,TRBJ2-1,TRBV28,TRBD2,CATHREVHNEQFF,TGTGCCACCCACCGGGAGGTACACAATGAGCAGTTCTTC
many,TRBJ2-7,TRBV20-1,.,CSASKFPYEQYF,TGCAGTGCTAGTAAGTTCCCTTACGAGCAGTACTTC
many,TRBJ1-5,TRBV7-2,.,CASSLGGSVGQPQHF,TGTGCCAGCAGCTTAGGTGGATCGGTTGGACAGCCCCAGCATTTT
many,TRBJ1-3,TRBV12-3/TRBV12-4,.,CASSLPLDSGNTIYF,TGTGCCAGCAGTTTACCCCTGGACTCTGGAAACACCATATATTTT
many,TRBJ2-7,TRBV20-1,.,CSARILPYEQYF,TGCAGTGCTAGAATTCTACCCTACGAGCAGTACTTC
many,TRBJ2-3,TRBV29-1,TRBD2,CSVEEAGDYTDTQYF,TGCAGCGTTGAGGAAGCGGGAGACTACACAGATACGCAGTATTTT
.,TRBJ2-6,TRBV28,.,CASSNPRWSGANVLTF,TGTGCCAGCAGCAACCCCCGGTGGTCTGGGGCCAACGTCCTGACTTTC
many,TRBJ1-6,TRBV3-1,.,CASSSTPSGGSPLHF,.
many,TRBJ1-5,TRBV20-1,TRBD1,CSAAPGQNNRPQHF,TGCAGTGCTGCTCCGGGACAGAATAATCGGCCCCAGCATTTT
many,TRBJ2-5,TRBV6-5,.,CASSYIQGGHETQYF,TGTGCCAGCAGTTACATACAGGGTGGTCACGAGACCCAGTACTTC
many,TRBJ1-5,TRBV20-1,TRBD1,CSARTDRGGNQPQHF,TGCAGTGCTAGAACCGACAGGGGTGGCAATCAGCCCCAGCATTTT
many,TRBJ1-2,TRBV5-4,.,CASSPGLEAGYTF,TGTGCCAGCAGTCCCGGGCTGGAGGCTGGCTACACCTTC
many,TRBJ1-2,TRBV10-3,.,CAISEGQSYGYTF,TGTGCCATCAGTGAGGGACAGAGTTATGGCTACACCTTC
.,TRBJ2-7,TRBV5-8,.,CASSLGQTALYEQCF,TGTGCCAGCAGCCTGGGGCAGACTGCGCTCTACGAGCAGTGCTTC
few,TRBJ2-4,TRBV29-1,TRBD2,CSAARGLAENIQYF,TGCAGCGCCGCCCGGGGACTAGCGGAAAACATTCAGTACTTC
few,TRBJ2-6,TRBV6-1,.,CASSAINRASGANVLTF,TGTGCCAGCAGTGCAATCAACAGGGCCTCTGGGGCCAACGTCCTGACTTTC
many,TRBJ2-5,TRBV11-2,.,CASSSGGGTQYF,TGTGCCAGCAGCTCCGGGGGCGGCACCCAGTACTTC
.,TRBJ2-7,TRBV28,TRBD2,CASSSNTITGTSGTPYEQYF,TGTGCCAGCAGTTCAAATACTATTACCGGGACTAGCGGAACTCCCTACGAGCAGTACTTC
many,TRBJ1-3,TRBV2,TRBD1,CASSTGVGDTIYF,TGTGCCAGCAGTACAGGGGTGGGCGACACCATATATTTT
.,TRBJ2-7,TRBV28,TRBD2,CASSTPGTSGMYEQYF,TGTGCCAGCAGTACCCCCGGGACTAGCGGGATGTACGAGCAGTACTTC
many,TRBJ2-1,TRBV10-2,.,CASSDRGEAEQFF,TGCGCCAGCAGTGACAGGGGGGAGGCTGAGCAGTTCTTC
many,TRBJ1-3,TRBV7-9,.,CASSDSGNTIYF,TGTGCCAGCAGTGACTCTGGAAACACCATATATTTT
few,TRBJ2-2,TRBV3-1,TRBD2,CASRFLAGEGGELFF,TGTGCCAGCAGGTTCCTAGCGGGAGAGGGCGGGGAGCTGTTTTTT
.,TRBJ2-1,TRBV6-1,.,CASIKTDNNEQFF,TGTGCCAGCATAAAGACAGACAACAATGAGCAGTTCTTC
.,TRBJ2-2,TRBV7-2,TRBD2,CASSRATLAGTGELFF,TGTGCCAGCAGCCGCGCCACGCTAGCGGGCACCGGGGAGCTGTTTTTT
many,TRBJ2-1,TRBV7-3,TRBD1,CASSWTGTGGNNEQFF,TGTGCCAGCAGCTGGACCGGGACAGGGGGAAACAATGAGCAGTTCTTC
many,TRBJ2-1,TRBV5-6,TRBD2,CASSRLAGEINEQFF,TGTGCCAGCAGTAGACTAGCGGGAGAAATTAATGAGCAGTTCTTC
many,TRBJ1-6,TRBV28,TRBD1,CASGSRDSSSYNSPLHF,TGTGCCAGCGGATCTAGGGACAGCAGCTCCTATAATTCACCCCTCCACTTT
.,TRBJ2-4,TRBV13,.,CASSPRGTGEAKNIQYF,TGTGCCAGCAGCCCTCGTGGTACGGGAGAGGCCAAAAACATTCAGTACTTC
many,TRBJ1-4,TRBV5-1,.,CASSELSGVINEKLFF,TGCGCCAGCAGCGAATTATCAGGGGTGATTAATGAAAAACTGTTTTTT
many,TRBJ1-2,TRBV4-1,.,CASSQNYQPLYGYTF,TGCGCCAGCAGCCAAAACTACCAACCCCTATATGGCTACACCTTC
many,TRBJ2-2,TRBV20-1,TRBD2,CSARTSGTGELFF,TGCAGTGCGCGGACTAGCGGCACCGGGGAGCTGTTTTTT
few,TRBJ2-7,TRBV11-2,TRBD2,CASSTYSGTSGRAYEQYF,TGTGCCAGCAGCACCTACTCCGGGACTAGCGGGAGGGCCTACGAGCAGTACTTC
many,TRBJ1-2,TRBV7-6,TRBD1,CASSPTGNGAGGYTF,TGTGCCAGCAGCCCGACAGGGAATGGAGCGGGAGGCTACACCTTC
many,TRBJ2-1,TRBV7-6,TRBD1,CASSLPPGQGIYNEQFF,TGTGCCAGCAGCTTACCTCCGGGACAGGGGATCTACAATGAGCAGTTCTTC
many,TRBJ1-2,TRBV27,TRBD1,CASSQTGTGDYGYTF,TGTGCCAGCAGTCAAACCGGGACAGGGGACTATGGCTACACCTTC
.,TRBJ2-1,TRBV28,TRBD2,CASSFRGGSYNEQFF,TGTGCCAGCAGTTTTCGCGGGGGCTCCTACAATGAGCAGTTCTTC
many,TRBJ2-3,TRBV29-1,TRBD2,CSVLAGAITDTQYF,TGCAGCGTCCTAGCGGGAGCGATAACAGATACGCAGTATTTT
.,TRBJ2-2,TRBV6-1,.,CASRLQGNNGGLFF,TGTGCCAGCAGATTACAGGGGAATAACGGGGGGCTGTTTTTT